This is a list of T cell receptor beta chains from one sample in a study of OX40 agonist ivuxolimab in advanced cancers. Sequencing was performed with immunoSEQ multiplex PCR; in TCRdb, only in-frame clones are kept and a portion is missing. The sample contains some 78,000 clones, around 94% of which appear only once. This sample comprised CD4+ or CD8+ T cells sorted from blood, obtained in a trial of the OX40 agonist ivuxolimab. All receptors come from an adult with an advanced solid tumor such as melanoma, head and neck, liver or kidney cancer. Both conserved end residues are part of each CDR3. Fields, in order: J gene, D gene, V gene, clone size, CDR3 protein, CDR3 DNA. The D gene is left open where the match is weak. Not all rows give a size; the values are once, few, many and, for expanded clones, a class.

j_call: TRBJ1-3; d_call: .; v_call: TRBV21-1; clone_size: .; cdr3_aa: CASSRWTGHLSSGNTIYF; cdr3_nt: TGTGCCAGCAGCCGATGGACCGGGCACTTGAGCTCTGGAAACACCATATATTTT
j_call: TRBJ2-7; d_call: .; v_call: TRBV11-2; clone_size: .; cdr3_aa: CASSRGTYEQYF; cdr3_nt: TGTGCCAGCAGCCGTGGGACTTACGAGCAGTACTTC
j_call: TRBJ1-1; d_call: .; v_call: TRBV6-6; clone_size: once; cdr3_aa: CASSTTGGGTEAFF; cdr3_nt: TGTGCCAGCAGTACGACAGGCGGGGGAACTGAAGCTTTCTTT
j_call: TRBJ2-1; d_call: .; v_call: TRBV4-2; clone_size: .; cdr3_aa: CASSQDWGSNEQFF; cdr3_nt: TGTGCCAGCAGCCAAGACTGGGGGTCCAATGAGCAGTTCTTC
j_call: TRBJ2-7; d_call: .; v_call: TRBV4-1; clone_size: .; cdr3_aa: CASSQRADSYEQYF; cdr3_nt: TGCGCCAGCAGCCAGAGGGCAGACTCCTACGAGCAGTACTTC
j_call: TRBJ2-3; d_call: .; v_call: TRBV11-2; clone_size: .; cdr3_aa: CASSLNRRTDTQYF; cdr3_nt: TGTGCCAGCAGCTTAAACAGACGCACAGATACGCAGTATTTT
j_call: TRBJ2-5; d_call: .; v_call: TRBV9; clone_size: few; cdr3_aa: CASSVVQGQETQYF; cdr3_nt: TGTGCCAGCAGCGTAGTTCAAGGTCAAGAGACCCAGTACTTC
j_call: TRBJ2-1; d_call: .; v_call: TRBV2; clone_size: once; cdr3_aa: CASSNLRESVGNEQFF; cdr3_nt: TGTGCCAGCAGCAACCTCAGGGAATCAGTCGGCAATGAGCAGTTCTTC
j_call: TRBJ2-7; d_call: .; v_call: TRBV14; clone_size: .; cdr3_aa: CASSHVNGPTYEQYF; cdr3_nt: TGTGCCAGCAGCCACGTCAATGGGCCAACCTACGAGCAGTACTTC
j_call: TRBJ2-5; d_call: TRBD2; v_call: TRBV2; clone_size: .; cdr3_aa: CASRGLAEGGTQYF; cdr3_nt: TGTGCCAGCAGGGGACTAGCGGAAGGGGGGACCCAGTACTTC
j_call: TRBJ1-5; d_call: .; v_call: TRBV6-4; clone_size: .; cdr3_aa: CASTIYHRDPPIDNQPQHF; cdr3_nt: TGTGCCAGCACCATCTACCACAGGGACCCCCCAATTGACAATCAGCCCCAGCATTTT
j_call: TRBJ2-2; d_call: .; v_call: TRBV28; clone_size: .; cdr3_aa: CASSLHPDNTGELFF; cdr3_nt: TGTGCCAGCAGCCTCCACCCAGACAACACCGGGGAGCTGTTTTTT
j_call: TRBJ2-3; d_call: TRBD2; v_call: TRBV5-1; clone_size: .; cdr3_aa: CASSPILADTDTQYF; cdr3_nt: TGCGCCAGCAGCCCCATACTAGCGGACACAGATACGCAGTATTTT
j_call: TRBJ1-2; d_call: .; v_call: TRBV7-2; clone_size: once; cdr3_aa: CASSQRQSNYGYTF; cdr3_nt: TGTGCCAGCAGCCAGAGACAGTCGAACTATGGCTACACCTTC
j_call: TRBJ1-5; d_call: TRBD1; v_call: TRBV18; clone_size: .; cdr3_aa: CASSGTASNQPQHF; cdr3_nt: TGTGCCAGCTCAGGGACAGCAAGCAATCAGCCCCAGCATTTT
j_call: TRBJ2-3; d_call: TRBD2; v_call: TRBV4-2; clone_size: .; cdr3_aa: CASSPMGLAGGGTQYF; cdr3_nt: TGTGCCAGCAGCCCTATGGGACTAGCGGGAGGGGGTACGCAGTATTTT
j_call: TRBJ2-3; d_call: TRBD2; v_call: TRBV19; clone_size: .; cdr3_aa: CASSIVSLAGGPERCGQYF; cdr3_nt: TGTGCCAGTAGTATAGTCTCCCTAGCGGGGGGCCCCGAGCGTTGTGGGCAGTATTTT
j_call: TRBJ1-5; d_call: .; v_call: TRBV19; clone_size: .; cdr3_aa: CASSQGLTQPQHF; cdr3_nt: TGTGCCAGTAGTCAGGGATTAACTCAGCCCCAGCATTTT
j_call: TRBJ1-2; d_call: .; v_call: TRBV28; clone_size: .; cdr3_aa: CASSYLGALNYGYTF; cdr3_nt: TGTGCCAGCAGTTACCTCGGTGCGCTTAACTATGGCTACACCTTC
j_call: TRBJ1-6; d_call: .; v_call: TRBV2; clone_size: .; cdr3_aa: CASSDRSSYNSPLHF; cdr3_nt: TGTGCCAGCAGTGATCGGAGCTCCTATAATTCACCCCTCCACTTT
j_call: TRBJ1-1; d_call: .; v_call: TRBV18; clone_size: .; cdr3_aa: CASSPTRRRENTEAFF; cdr3_nt: TGTGCCAGCTCACCAACCCGACGACGGGAGAACACTGAAGCTTTCTTT
j_call: TRBJ2-5; d_call: .; v_call: TRBV6-1; clone_size: .; cdr3_aa: CASSIGVQETQYF; cdr3_nt: TGTGCCAGCAGTATTGGGGTTCAAGAGACCCAGTACTTC
j_call: TRBJ1-1; d_call: .; v_call: TRBV29-1; clone_size: .; cdr3_aa: CSVEGDGGMNTEAFF; cdr3_nt: TGCAGCGTTGAAGGCGATGGGGGGATGAACACTGAAGCTTTCTTT
j_call: TRBJ2-5; d_call: .; v_call: TRBV5-1; clone_size: .; cdr3_aa: CASSFGETQYF; cdr3_nt: TGCGCCAGCAGCTTCGGGGAGACCCAGTACTTC
j_call: TRBJ1-2; d_call: .; v_call: TRBV28; clone_size: once; cdr3_aa: CASSPSLTGFGYTF; cdr3_nt: TGTGCCAGCAGTCCCTCGCTAACAGGGTTCGGCTACACCTTC
j_call: TRBJ2-7; d_call: .; v_call: TRBV27; clone_size: .; cdr3_aa: CASSSRPTYEQYF; cdr3_nt: TGTGCCAGCAGTTCCCGACCCACCTACGAGCAGTACTTC
j_call: TRBJ1-3; d_call: TRBD1; v_call: TRBV5-1; clone_size: .; cdr3_aa: CASADGGQGPNTIYF; cdr3_nt: TGCGCCAGCGCTGACGGGGGACAGGGGCCAAACACCATATATTTT
j_call: TRBJ2-2; d_call: TRBD1; v_call: TRBV19; clone_size: .; cdr3_aa: CASSTLGQALNTGELFF; cdr3_nt: TGTGCCAGTAGTACATTGGGACAGGCGTTGAACACCGGGGAGCTGTTTTTT
j_call: TRBJ1-2; d_call: .; v_call: TRBV28; clone_size: few; cdr3_aa: CASSQGLGYTF; cdr3_nt: TGTGCCAGCAGTCAAGGGCTTGGCTACACCTTC
j_call: TRBJ1-3; d_call: .; v_call: TRBV6-6; clone_size: .; cdr3_aa: CASKGRTEGNTIYF; cdr3_nt: TGTGCCAGCAAGGGACGGACTGAGGGAAACACCATATATTTT
j_call: TRBJ2-4; d_call: .; v_call: TRBV6-5; clone_size: .; cdr3_aa: CASNPLTRGDIQYF; cdr3_nt: TGTGCCAGCAACCCTCTTACCAGGGGGGACATTCAGTACTTC
j_call: TRBJ1-1; d_call: .; v_call: TRBV6-1; clone_size: .; cdr3_aa: CASRSELMNTEAFF; cdr3_nt: TGTGCCAGCAGGTCCGAACTTATGAACACTGAAGCTTTCTTT
j_call: TRBJ2-1; d_call: TRBD1; v_call: TRBV5-1; clone_size: .; cdr3_aa: CASSALTGPTYNEQFF; cdr3_nt: TGCGCCAGCAGCGCATTGACAGGGCCGACTTACAATGAGCAGTTCTTC
j_call: TRBJ1-1; d_call: .; v_call: TRBV5-4; clone_size: .; cdr3_aa: CASSLGGRRAEAFF; cdr3_nt: TGTGCCAGCAGCTTGGGGGGCAGGCGGGCTGAAGCTTTCTTT
j_call: TRBJ1-5; d_call: .; v_call: TRBV19; clone_size: .; cdr3_aa: CASSPVWQPQHF; cdr3_nt: TGTGCCAGTAGTCCGGTCTGGCAGCCCCAGCATTTT
j_call: TRBJ2-7; d_call: .; v_call: TRBV10-3; clone_size: .; cdr3_aa: CAISDQQGKQYF; cdr3_nt: TGTGCCATCAGTGACCAACAGGGAAAGCAGTACTTC
j_call: TRBJ2-7; d_call: TRBD1; v_call: TRBV29-1; clone_size: .; cdr3_aa: CSAGQGTYEQYF; cdr3_nt: TGCAGCGCTGGACAGGGAACCTACGAGCAGTACTTC
j_call: TRBJ2-5; d_call: TRBD1; v_call: TRBV9; clone_size: .; cdr3_aa: CASSVGRGGRETQYF; cdr3_nt: TGTGCCAGCAGCGTAGGTCGAGGGGGCAGAGAGACCCAGTACTTC
j_call: TRBJ2-7; d_call: .; v_call: TRBV5-1; clone_size: .; cdr3_aa: CASSLARAGGYEQYF; cdr3_nt: TGCGCCAGCAGCTTGGCCCGAGCAGGGGGGTACGAGCAGTACTTC
j_call: TRBJ1-1; d_call: .; v_call: TRBV7-2; clone_size: .; cdr3_aa: CASSLDGGPDTEAFF; cdr3_nt: TGTGCCAGCAGCTTAGACGGGGGCCCGGACACTGAAGCTTTCTTT
j_call: TRBJ2-7; d_call: TRBD2; v_call: TRBV28; clone_size: .; cdr3_aa: CASSRGGPAEQYF; cdr3_nt: TGTGCCAGCAGCCGCGGGGGGCCGGCAGAGCAGTACTTC
j_call: TRBJ1-1; d_call: .; v_call: TRBV5-1; clone_size: .; cdr3_aa: CASSGNRVDTEAFF; cdr3_nt: TGCGCCAGCAGCGGAAACAGGGTCGACACTGAAGCTTTCTTT
j_call: TRBJ2-2; d_call: TRBD1; v_call: TRBV27; clone_size: .; cdr3_aa: CASGKDRADTGELFF; cdr3_nt: TGTGCCAGCGGCAAGGACAGGGCTGACACCGGGGAGCTGTTTTTT
j_call: TRBJ1-2; d_call: .; v_call: TRBV30; clone_size: .; cdr3_aa: CACLLPGRLYTF; cdr3_nt: TGTGCCTGCCTCCTTCCGGGACGTCTTTACACCTTC
j_call: TRBJ2-2; d_call: TRBD1; v_call: TRBV5-1; clone_size: .; cdr3_aa: CASSAGQGAAGELFF; cdr3_nt: TGCGCCAGCAGCGCGGGACAGGGGGCGGCCGGGGAGCTGTTTTTT
j_call: TRBJ1-1; d_call: .; v_call: TRBV5-1; clone_size: .; cdr3_aa: CASSFRPDSEAFF; cdr3_nt: TGCGCCAGCAGCTTTCGGCCTGACAGTGAAGCTTTCTTT
j_call: TRBJ2-5; d_call: TRBD2; v_call: TRBV14; clone_size: .; cdr3_aa: CASSDSWTREGETQYF; cdr3_nt: TGTGCCAGCAGCGATTCCTGGACAAGGGAGGGAGAGACCCAGTACTTC
j_call: TRBJ2-5; d_call: TRBD1; v_call: TRBV4-2; clone_size: once; cdr3_aa: CASSQKQGQLETQYF; cdr3_nt: TGTGCCAGCAGCCAGAAACAGGGGCAGCTAGAGACCCAGTACTTC
j_call: TRBJ1-1; d_call: TRBD1; v_call: TRBV19; clone_size: once; cdr3_aa: CASSPRTGGLFGTEAFF; cdr3_nt: TGTGCCAGTAGTCCGAGGACAGGGGGGCTCTTCGGCACTGAAGCTTTCTTT
j_call: TRBJ2-7; d_call: TRBD2; v_call: TRBV7-2; clone_size: .; cdr3_aa: CASSQDGTSGGAYEQYF; cdr3_nt: TGTGCCAGCAGCCAAGATGGGACTAGCGGGGGGGCCTACGAGCAGTACTTC